The rows below give T cell receptor beta chains drawn from one sample of a study of identical twins. Using its own MiXCR run on the 5' RACE reads, TCRdb lists one record per CDR3 protein. Among 450,000 or so distinct CDR3 sequences listed, roughly 24% were seen once. The same sample was also studied in work on T cells expressing NK-cell markers.

The material sequenced was CD4+ T cells sorted from blood. The receptors derive from a woman in her late teens or twenties in good health. Both conserved end residues are part of each CDR3. The D gene is left open where the match is weak. Size tells how often a clone was seen (once, few, many) or the class of an expanded clone, and some rows leave it out.

V gene	D gene	clone size	J gene	CDR3 protein	CDR3 DNA
TRBV6-5	NA	NA	TRBJ2-2	CASSSQDRYTGELFF	TGTGCCAGCAGTTCCCAGGACAGATACACCGGGGAGCTGTTTTTT
TRBV12-3/TRBV12-4	TRBD1	few	TRBJ2-2	CASSLGQGGELFF	TGTGCCAGCAGTTTGGGACAGGGCGGGGAGCTGTTTTTT
TRBV10-3	TRBD1	few	TRBJ1-2	CAISTGDGSYGYTF	TGTGCCATCAGCACAGGGGACGGTTCCTATGGCTACACCTTC
TRBV7-9	NA	few	TRBJ1-2	CASSFPAQRHYGYTF	TGTGCCAGCAGCTTCCCAGCCCAGCGCCACTATGGCTACACCTTC
TRBV7-2	NA	NA	TRBJ2-3	CASSLEIRYQTDTQYF	TGTGCCAGCAGCTTAGAGATCCGATACCAGACAGATACGCAGTATTTT
TRBV7-8	TRBD2	NA	TRBJ2-1	CASSLIGLAGNEQFF	TGTGCCAGCAGCTTAATTGGACTAGCGGGGAATGAGCAGTTCTTC
TRBV10-3	NA	NA	TRBJ2-7	CAISETGDYEQYF	TGTGCCATCAGTGAAACGGGGGACTACGAGCAGTACTTC
TRBV19	TRBD2	NA	TRBJ2-1	CASSIDREGGNEQFF	TGTGCCAGTAGTATAGATCGGGAGGGAGGCAATGAGCAGTTCTTC
TRBV4-2	TRBD2	many	TRBJ2-1	CASSSLSAGGWDEQFF	TGTGCCAGCAGTTCCCTTTCGGCGGGGGGCTGGGATGAGCAGTTCTTC
TRBV6-5	NA	few	TRBJ2-3	CASSYSRLIDTQYF	TGTGCCAGCAGTTACTCTAGACTAATAGATACGCAGTATTTT